This TCR beta chain was captured by sequencing in a study of T cell responses to AZD1222 COVID-19 vaccine. TCRdb's copy holds only in-frame clones and misses some; the assay was immunoSEQ multiplex PCR. The profile shows 95,000 to 100,000 clones, about 88% of them singletons. J gave up 1 base and V 6 bases, and 12 bases lay outside the gene matches. Per the germline V gene, CDR1 is SGHNT and CDR2 is YENEEA. The CDR3 is 17 residues long. General study results and limits: Unmutated variant regions reportedly attract nearly half of all spike-specific TCRs. Sampled repertoires all dated from after the peak T cell response.

As regards this clone: Its cognate antigen is unknown.

The genes are TRBV11-3 and TRBJ2-7; 10 bases are a match to TRBD2. Source: peripheral blood, taken on day 0 of AZD1222 vaccination. The TCR comes from an adult in good health. Here the CDR3 DNA reads TGTGCCAGCAGACAAACTAGCGGGGCAATGTCATCCTACGAGCAGTACTTC. Protein: CASRQTSGAMSSYEQYF.